The 32 T cell receptor beta chains given below trace back to one sample, sequenced in a study of T-cell memory formation after mild COVID-19. TCRdb re-derived calls from the 5' RACE reads in MiXCR, one entry per CDR3 protein. The sample includes 400,000 to 500,000 distinct CDR3 sequences, about a sixth of them seen just once. The sequencing sample was made of PBMCs or a T cell subset sorted from them (not recorded which). Source of these receptors: a man aged 18-30 years who had mild COVID-19 (a few samples of this study predate the infection). Cell type and time point are not known.

The rearrangement links TRBV6-1 to TRBJ2-3; weak D call: TRBD2 (6 bases). CDR3 length equals 17 residues. The V gene's germline CDR1 is MNHNS and CDR2 SASEGT. The V end was cut by 2 bases, the J end by 1 base, with 16 bases between. In nucleotides, the CDR3 is TGTGCCAGCAGTGAATGGGGCAGCGGGCCCCGCACAGATACGCAGTATTTT. Encoded protein: CASSEWGSGPRTDTQYF.

V gene TRBV21-1 combines with J gene TRBJ2-3; the table gives TRBD2 as D, unverified against the DNA. TRBV21-1 is a listed pseudogene. CDR3 length: 19 amino acids. CDR3 amino acids: CASSTVPRLAGRGTDTQYF. The DNA for the CDR3 is TGTGCCAGCAGCACGGTGCCCCGACTAGCGGGGCGTGGGACAGATACGCAGTATTTT.

This chain uses TRBV7-2 with TRBJ1-2; the D is unclear. Germline V gives CDR1 SGHTA, CDR2 FQGNSA. The CDR3 has 15 residues. V was shortened by 4 bases and J by 4 bases, with 16 bases between the two germline ends. The CDR3 reads CASSSGVAATYGYTF. The CDR3 bases are TGTGCCAGCAGCTCTGGGGTGGCGGCGACCTATGGCTACACCTTC.

The table lists this clonotype with a few counts. V is TRBV7-8 and J is TRBJ1-5; TRBD1 might be the D (5 bases). V was shortened by 0 bases and J by 1 base, with 13 bases between the two germline ends. Looked up from germline, CDR1 is SGHVS and CDR2 is FQNEAQ. This CDR3 comprises 17 residues. In DNA, the CDR3 is TGTGCCAGCAGCTTAGCCCGGGGGACGTGGAGCAATCAGCCCCAGCATTTT. Translated, it gives CASSLARGTWSNQPQHF.

This clonotype was recorded a few times. The chain has TRBV11-1 and TRBJ2-7; D gene unclear. Trimming shortened V by 2 bases and J by 6 bases, and 11 bases separated the two germline ends. This CDR3 spans 13 amino acids. Per the germline V gene, CDR1 is SGHAT and CDR2 is FQDESV (reference sequence). The CDR3 DNA sequence: TGTGCCAGCAGCTTAACCCCCACTTCCGAGCAGTACGTC. It codes for CASSLTPTSEQYV.

J is TRBJ2-7 and V is TRBV7-2; D possibly uses TRBD1 or TRBD2 (6 bases each). V was pared by 5 bases and J by 4 bases, with 18 bases between. The CDR3 is made up of 15 amino acids. The germline CDR1 and CDR2 sequences are SGHTA and FQGNSA. CDR3 loop: CASSTSAEGTYEQYF. For the CDR3, the DNA is TGTGCCAGCAGCACATCGGCGGAGGGGACATACGAGCAGTACTTC.

The table lists this clonotype with many counts. The chain is built from TRBV5-1 and TRBJ2-1; 14 bases fit TRBD2. CDR1 SGHRS and CDR2 YFSETQ come from the germline V gene. The junction had 10 bases not matched to a gene; V was cut back by 4 bases and J by 7 bases. The CDR3 covers 17 residues. CDR3 amino acids: CASSTGRLAGGVNEQFF. CDR3 nucleotide sequence: TGCGCCAGCAGCACCGGCAGACTAGCGGGGGGGGTAAATGAGCAGTTCTTC.

The chain carries TRBV20-1 and TRBJ2-7; TRBD2 aligns across 10 bases. The CDR3 runs to 15 residues. The germline V gene has CDR1 DFQATT and CDR2 SNEGSKA (reference sequence). The V gene end was trimmed by 5 bases and the J gene end by 3 bases; junction bases not matched to a gene: 10. This CDR3 is CSAPSSGGPIYEQYV. The CDR3 DNA sequence: TGCAGTGCTCCCTCTAGCGGGGGTCCCATCTACGAGCAGTACGTC.

This clonotype came up many times. At one boundary the junction diverges from the germline segment, which might be a read error. This rearrangement joins TRBV7-2 to TRBJ2-5; D unclear. CDR1 and CDR2 (germline): SGHTA, FQGNSA. The CDR3 spans 12 residues. Written as DNA, the CDR3 is TGCGCCAGCAGCTTGGGTTGGGAGACCCAGTACTTC. Residues: CASSLGWETQYF.

This clonotype was observed a single time. The V call is TRBV5-5, the J call TRBJ1-2; D perhaps matches TRBD1 (6 bases). Trimming left V 4 bases short and J 8 bases short, with 18 bases between. The CDR3 is made up of 14 amino acids. CDR1 is SGHKS and CDR2 is YYEKEE in the germline V gene (reference sequence). Here the CDR3 DNA reads TGTGCCAGCAGCCCGACAATTGGGACAACAGGCTACACCTTC. As protein: CASSPTIGTTGYTF.

The chain links TRBV23-1 to TRBJ2-7, with a tentative D call TRBD2 (7 bases). TRBV23-1 is designated an ORF whose function remains uncertain. The CDR3 sequence is 15 residues long. V lost 2 bases to trimming and J lost 0 bases, with 11 bases between them. The CDR3 here is CASSQEAGASYEQYV. Here the CDR3 DNA reads TGCGCCAGCAGTCAAGAGGCGGGGGCCTCCTACGAGCAGTACGTC.

This clonotype was seen only a few times. The chain is built from TRBV3-1 and TRBJ1-6, with TRBD1 matching 9 bases. Germline V gene sequence: CDR1 LGHDT, CDR2 YNNKEL (reference sequence). After removal of 1 base from V and 14 bases from J, the junction contained 12 bases not matched to a gene. The CDR3 has 16 amino acids. CDR3 nucleotide sequence: TGTGCCAGCAGCCAAGCTTGGACAGGGGAAGTTTTGGCCCTCCACTTT. Translated: CASSQAWTGEVLALHF.

This clonotype came up a few times. An end of the junction differs from the germline gene, which may be a read error. V usage is TRBV5-1 and J usage is TRBJ2-3; possible D gene TRBD2, 6 bases. Germline-derived CDR1 and CDR2 are SGHRS and YFSETQ. This CDR3 region has 11 residues. The DNA of the CDR3 is TGCGCCAGCATCTTGATAGCGGCGCAGTATTTT. This gives the protein CASILIAAQYF. The variable domain in full, with the rest retrieved from reference TRBV5-1 and TRBJ2-3, is KAGVTQTPRYLIKTRGQQVTLSCSPISGHRSVSWYQQTPGQGLQFLFEYFSETQRNKGNFPGRFSGRQFSNSRSEMNVSTLELGDSALYLCASILIAAQYFGPGTRLTVL.

V gene TRBV11-1 combines with J gene TRBJ2-2; D gene unclear. The CDR3 runs 14 residues. In germline, CDR1 is SGHAT, CDR2 FQDESV (reference sequence). V shed 8 bases and J shed 3 bases, with 13 bases lying between them. This chain's CDR3 is CASSPGRYTGELFF. CDR3 sequence (DNA): TGTGCCAGCTCCCCCGGGCGATACACCGGGGAGCTGTTTTTT. Together with reference TRBV11-1 and TRBJ2-2, the CDR3 gives the full variable domain: EAEVAQSPRYKITEKSQAVAFWCDPISGHATLYWYRQILGQGPELLVQFQDESVVDDSQLPKDRFSAERLKGVDSTLKIQPAELGDSAMYLCASSPGRYTGELFFGEGSRLTVL.

Only a few counts were recorded for this clonotype. The V and J genes are TRBV3-1 and TRBJ1-2; D call uncertain. Trimming stripped 0 bases from V and 8 bases from J, with 16 bases between. Germline V gives CDR1 LGHDT, CDR2 YNNKEL (reference sequence). The CDR3 sequence is 15 residues long. The CDR3 is CASSQDWTGTGGYTF. As DNA, the CDR3 is TGTGCCAGCAGCCAAGATTGGACGGGAACCGGAGGCTACACCTTC.

CDR3: CASRSRLAVDTQYF. In DNA form, the CDR3 reads TGTGCCAGCAGATCCCGACTTGCCGTGGATACGCAGTATTTT. The rearrangement uses TRBV6-5 and TRBJ2-3; D ambiguous. The germline gives CDR1 MNHEY, CDR2 SVGAGI. The CDR3 totals 14 residues. The V gene lost 6 bases and the J gene lost 6 bases, with 16 bases spanning the gap.

The V gene is TRBV24-1, the J gene TRBJ2-3; 7 bases align to TRBD2. V lost 3 bases and J lost 4; bases outside the gene matches: 3. The CDR3 spans 14 residues. Germline assignment: CDR1 KGHDR and CDR2 SFDVKD. CDR3 bases: TGTGCCACCAGTGATACTAGCGCATCAGATACGCAGTATTTT. It codes for CATSDTSASDTQYF.

This clonotype was recorded a few times. The chain carries TRBV6-6 and TRBJ2-4; TRBD2 might be the D (7 bases). Between the trimmed V and J ends, which lost 0 bases and 2 bases, there was a span of 14 bases. CDR1 MNHNY and CDR2 SVGAGI come from the germline V gene (reference sequence). The CDR3 covers 17 residues. This CDR3 reads CASSYSGGQGTKNIQYF. Written as DNA, the CDR3 is TGTGCCAGCAGTTACTCCGGGGGGCAGGGAACCAAAAACATTCAGTACTTC.

Only a few counts were recorded for this clonotype. This rearrangement joins TRBV7-9 to TRBJ1-1; 7 bases match TRBD1. This CDR3 spans 13 amino acids. CDR1 and CDR2 from the germline V gene are SEHNR and FQNEAQ (reference sequence). The V segment lost 6 bases and the J segment 6 bases; nucleotides outside the gene matches: 7. CDR3 protein: CASRLQGFAEAFF. In DNA, the CDR3 is TGTGCCAGCAGGTTACAGGGGTTCGCTGAAGCTTTCTTT.

This chain uses TRBV9 with TRBJ1-3; D is uncertain. Trimming took off 0 bases at V and 4 bases at J, with 14 bases between the two ends. Germline V lookup: CDR1 SGDLS, CDR2 YYNGEE. CDR3 length: 16 amino acids. CDR3 sequence reads: CASSVATGVAGNTIYF. The CDR3 DNA follows: TGTGCCAGCAGCGTAGCTACGGGAGTGGCGGGAAACACCATATATTTT.

The chain has TRBV10-3 and TRBJ2-2, with a possible D match to TRBD1 (6 bases). CDR3 length equals 14 residues. Trimming stripped 7 bases from V and 4 bases from J, with 13 bases between. In germline, CDR1 is ENHRY, CDR2 SYGVKD. The CDR3 region has the DNA TGTGCCATCAATCAACAGGGTACCACCGGGGAGCTGTTTTTT. Translating gives CAINQQGTTGELFF.

There are a few counts of this clonotype. The chain employs TRBV7-3 and TRBJ2-3; D unclear. The V end lost 2 bases, the J end lost 1 base, and 16 bases lay between the germline ends. The CDR3 totals 17 residues. Per germline, CDR1 SGHTA and CDR2 FQGTGA. The CDR3 DNA follows: TGTGCCAGCAGCTTAGGCGGAGCTTATTGGCGCACAGATACGCAGTATTTT. Translation: CASSLGGAYWRTDTQYF.

J is TRBJ1-2 and V is TRBV11-2, with 8 bases lining up with TRBD1. With V trimmed by 4 bases and J by 8 bases, 12 bases remained unmatched. CDR1 SGHAT and CDR2 FQNNGV come from the germline V gene. This CDR3 has 15 amino acids. CDR3 in amino acids: CASSSVTRGRRGYTF. DNA for the CDR3: TGTGCCAGCAGCTCAGTTACCAGGGGGCGTAGGGGCTACACCTTC.

V gene TRBV28 combines with J gene TRBJ2-1; D is unresolved. The germline V gene encodes CDR1 MDHEN and CDR2 SYDVKM. The CDR3 runs 13 residues. V was pared by 10 bases and J by 0 bases, with 10 bases between. The CDR3 region is CANYSNSYNEQFF. Written as DNA, the CDR3 is TGTGCCAACTACAGCAACTCCTACAATGAGCAGTTCTTC.

There are a few counts of this clonotype. The J gene is TRBJ2-3, the V gene TRBV20-1; no clear D. The CDR3 is 12 amino acids. Between the trimmed V and J ends, which lost 6 bases and 5 bases, there was a span of 12 bases. Germline CDR1 and CDR2: DFQATT and SNEGSKA (reference sequence). CDR3 in DNA: TGCAGTGCGGAGAGCCGTGGAGATACGCAGTATTTT. Translation: CSAESRGDTQYF.

About this clonotype: A much larger clone lies one base from this, so it may be a read error. The V and J genes are TRBV7-9 and TRBJ1-5; 8 nucleotides line up with TRBD1. This CDR3 spans 14 amino acids. V was pared by 5 bases and J by 2 bases, with 2 bases of the junction left unmatched. The V gene's germline CDR1 is SEHNR and CDR2 FQNEAQ (reference sequence). The CDR3 DNA follows: TGTGCCAGCAGCATGACAGGGGGCAATCAGCCCCAGCATTTT. The encoded protein is CASSMTGGNQPQHF. The full variable domain, rest sourced from reference TRBV7-9 and TRBJ1-5, is DTGVSQNPRHKITKRGQNVTFRCDPISEHNRLYWYRQTLGQGPEFLTYFQNEAQLEKSRLLSDRFSAERPKGSFSTLEIQRTEQGDSAMYLCASSMTGGNQPQHFGDGTRLSIL.

The gene calls are TRBV5-5 and TRBJ1-1, with 10 bases lining up with TRBD1. The trim removed 3 bases at V and 4 bases at J, leaving 6 bases unmatched. The germline V gene has CDR1 SGHKS and CDR2 YYEKEE (reference sequence). This CDR3 spans 15 amino acids. In DNA form, the CDR3 reads TGTGCCAGCAGCTGGGGACAGGGGCTAGTCACTGAAGCTTTCTTT. This translates into CASSWGQGLVTEAFF. Complete variable domain (other parts from reference TRBV5-5 and TRBJ1-1): DAGVTQSPTHLIKTRGQQVTLRCSPISGHKSVSWYQQVLGQGPQFIFQYYEKEERGRGNFPDRFSARQFPNYSSELNVNALLLGDSALYLCASSWGQGLVTEAFFGQGTRLTVV.

The chain uses TRBV7-2 and TRBJ1-2; TRBD1 agrees at 9 bases. The CDR3 is 16 residues long. J gave up 6 bases and V 4 bases, and 12 bases lay outside the gene matches. CDR1 is SGHTA, CDR2 FQGNSA, per germline. CDR3 amino acids: CASSSYRGRDEDGYTF. In DNA form, the CDR3 reads TGTGCCAGCAGCTCGTACAGGGGGCGCGATGAGGATGGCTACACCTTC.

This rearrangement joins TRBV10-2 to TRBJ1-2; D is possibly TRBD1 (5 bases). CDR3 size: 11 residues. In germline, CDR1 is WSHSY, CDR2 SAAADI. V was pared by 4 bases and J by 7 bases, with 7 bases between. In DNA, the CDR3 is TGCGCCAGCAGTGCGGGGACTGGCTACACCTTC. Residues: CASSAGTGYTF.

This chain uses TRBV4-3 with TRBJ1-2, with 10 bases identical to TRBD1. This CDR3 has 14 residues. V shed 0 bases and J 8 bases; nucleotides not matched to a gene: 3. CDR1 is LGHNA and CDR2 is YSLEER in the germline V gene. The CDR3 DNA reads TGCGCCAGCAGCCAAGAGACAGGGGGCAGGGGCTACACCTTC. This gives the protein CASSQETGGRGYTF.

This clonotype has a count of ten or more. J is TRBJ1-5 and V is TRBV3-1; D not resolved. This CDR3 comprises 13 residues. The germline CDR1 and CDR2 sequences are LGHDT and YNNKEL (reference sequence). Trimming stripped 0 bases from V and 5 bases from J, with 5 bases between. The CDR3 here is CASSQDSYQPQHF. The DNA of the CDR3 is TGTGCCAGCAGCCAAGATTCCTATCAGCCCCAGCATTTT.

This clonotype was observed a few times. The chain carries TRBV7-3 and TRBJ1-1; no clear D gene. CDR3 length: 14 residues. Germline V gene sequence: CDR1 SGHTA, CDR2 FQGTGA. The V and J ends lost 5 bases and 1 base respectively, with 11 bases between them. The CDR3 nucleotides read TGTGCCAGCAGCGTCGGACGGAAGAACACTGAAGCTTTCTTT. This sequence encodes CASSVGRKNTEAFF.